These 22 T cell receptor beta chains were sequenced from one sample in a study of OX40 agonist ivuxolimab in advanced cancers. The method was immunoSEQ multiplex PCR; TCRdb's version includes in-frame clones alone and lacks a portion of them. The table shows about 80,000 clones, with about 93% occurring only once. The sequencing used CD4+ or CD8+ T cells sorted from blood, collected in a trial of the OX40 agonist ivuxolimab. All receptors derive from an adult with an advanced solid tumor such as melanoma, head and neck, liver or kidney cancer.

This chain connects TRBV5-1 to TRBJ2-7; the D call may be TRBD1 or TRBD2 (5 bases each). The CDR3 is made up of 16 amino acids. V was trimmed by 3 bases and J by 5 bases, leaving 21 bases between them. Looked up from germline, CDR1 is SGHRS and CDR2 is YFSETQ. This CDR3 is CASSSVGSGSIHEQYF. The CDR3 bases are TGCGCCAGCAGCTCGGTTGGTTCAGGGAGCATCCACGAGCAGTACTTC.

The chain carries TRBV6-5 and TRBJ2-7; 8 nucleotides agree with TRBD2. This CDR3 has 15 amino acids. The V gene's germline CDR1 is MNHEY and CDR2 SVGAGI. V shed 7 bases and J 3 bases; nucleotides not matched to a gene: 11. CDR3 region: CASMMTSAQNYEQYF. Here the CDR3 DNA reads TGTGCCAGCATGATGACTAGCGCGCAAAACTACGAGCAGTACTTC.

V is TRBV2 and J is TRBJ2-5; D tentatively reads TRBD1 or TRBD2 (5 bases each). V was cut by 2 bases and J by 5 bases, with 9 bases left in between. CDR1 and CDR2 from the germline V gene are SNHLY and FYNNEI. The CDR3 runs to 13 residues. The CDR3 DNA sequence: TGTGCCAGCAGTGAAATATGGGGGGAGACCCAGTACTTC. It codes for CASSEIWGETQYF.

J is TRBJ2-7 and V is TRBV5-6; D ambiguous. This CDR3 comprises 11 residues. V was pared by 1 base and J by 6 bases, with 5 bases between. CDR1 SGHDT and CDR2 YYEEEE come from the germline V gene. The CDR3 here is CASSLSTEQYF. The CDR3 bases are TGTGCCAGCAGCTTGAGTACCGAGCAGTACTTC.

The CDR3 DNA follows: TGTGCCAGCAGTCCACCCCCCCCCGACAATGAGCAGTTCTTC. Its translation is CASSPPPPDNEQFF. The chain employs TRBV27 and TRBJ2-1; D not certain. V was clipped by 5 bases and J by 5 bases, with 13 bases between them. The CDR3 is 14 amino acids. CDR1 is MNHEY, CDR2 SMNVEV, per germline (reference sequence).

The rearrangement uses TRBV29-1 and TRBJ2-7; weak D call: TRBD1 (5 bases). Per the germline V gene, CDR1 is SQVTM and CDR2 is ANQGSEA. This CDR3 has 12 amino acids. Deletions cut 4 bases from V and 5 bases from J, with 12 bases between. The CDR3 loop reads CSVVVGRNEQYF. CDR3 nucleotide sequence: TGCAGCGTTGTGGTGGGGCGTAACGAGCAGTACTTC.

The CDR3 DNA is TGTGCCAGCAGTAAATGGACAGGGGGCTTTTATGGCTACACCTTC. Its translation is CASSKWTGGFYGYTF. This rearrangement joins TRBV6-6 to TRBJ1-2; 11 bases map to TRBD1. The germline V gene has CDR1 MNHNY and CDR2 SVGAGI (reference sequence). Trimming removed 5 bases from V and 5 bases from J; junction bases left unmatched: 7. The CDR3 sequence is 15 residues long.

This clone was observed once. V usage is TRBV19 and J usage is TRBJ2-1, with 14 nucleotides matching TRBD2. J was trimmed by 7 bases and V by 1 base; bases with no gene match: 0. This CDR3 region has 15 residues. Germline V gives CDR1 LNHDA, CDR2 SQIVND (reference sequence). The CDR3 nucleotides read TGTGCCAGTAGTATAGGGACTAGCGGGAGGAATGAGCAGTTCTTC. Its translation is CASSIGTSGRNEQFF.

The chain combines TRBV2 with TRBJ2-3, with 8 bases aligning to TRBD1. Per the germline V gene, CDR1 is SNHLY and CDR2 is FYNNEI. Germline trimming cut 2 bases from V and 4 bases from J; bases unmatched to any gene: 2. The CDR3 runs 14 residues. The CDR3 is CASSEQGASDTQYF. Here the CDR3 DNA reads TGTGCCAGCAGTGAACAGGGGGCATCAGATACGCAGTATTTT.

The V gene is TRBV10-3, the J gene TRBJ2-7, with 7 bases identical to TRBD1. This CDR3 region has 12 residues. The V and J ends lost 10 bases and 0 bases, in that order; junction bases with no gene match: 3. CDR1 and CDR2 from the germline V gene are ENHRY and SYGVKD. The CDR3 loop is CATGQASYEQYF. CDR3 sequence (DNA): TGTGCCACCGGACAGGCCTCCTACGAGCAGTACTTC.

This clone was found once. The V gene is TRBV29-1, the J gene TRBJ1-2; D gene uncertain. The CDR3 covers 12 residues. CDR1 and CDR2 (germline): SQVTM, ANQGSEA. Trimming removed 2 bases at V and 6 bases at J, with 10 bases between. For the CDR3, the DNA is TGCAGCGTTGAACCGGCCCGGGATGGCTACACCTTC. Amino acids: CSVEPARDGYTF.

This sequence joins TRBV7-2 and TRBJ2-5; tentatively, D is TRBD2 (5 bases). The CDR3 covers 14 residues. CDR1 SGHTA and CDR2 FQGNSA come from the germline V gene. V was clipped by 9 bases and J by 4 bases, with 18 bases between them. The CDR3 region has the DNA TGTGCCAGTCGCCAGAGAGAGGGTTCAGAGACCCAGTACTTC. Protein: CASRQREGSETQYF.

The chain employs TRBV6-5 and TRBJ1-2; D perhaps matches TRBD1 (5 bases). CDR1 and CDR2 from the germline V gene are MNHEY and SVGAGI. The length of the CDR3 is 13 residues. Deletions cut 2 bases from V and 4 bases from J, with 8 bases between. CDR3 DNA sequence: TGTGCCAGCAGTTACCGGGGGGGCTATGGCTACACCTTC. Residues: CASSYRGGYGYTF.

J is TRBJ2-1 and V is TRBV18; 9 bases match TRBD1. The length of the CDR3 is 14 residues. The germline gives CDR1 KGHSH, CDR2 LQKENI. After removal of 4 bases from V and 3 bases from J, the junction contained 1 base not matched to a gene. CDR3 sequence: CASSRDRVYNEQFF. Written as DNA, the CDR3 is TGTGCCAGCTCACGGGACAGGGTCTACAATGAGCAGTTCTTC.

The V call is TRBV28, the J call TRBJ2-4, with D tentatively TRBD1 (6 bases). V was cut by 6 bases and J by 9 bases, with 15 bases left in between. The CDR3 has 13 residues. The germline CDR1 and CDR2 sequences are MDHEN and SYDVKM. CDR3 sequence: CASRTGFYSIQYF. The DNA of the CDR3 is TGTGCCAGCAGAACAGGGTTTTATAGCATTCAGTACTTC.

The chain joins TRBV7-9 to TRBJ1-2; a possible D gene is TRBD1 (6 bases). V lost 3 bases and J 3 bases, leaving 14 bases between the germline ends. The CDR3 contains 15 residues. Germline V gene data show CDR1 as SEHNR and CDR2 as FQNEAQ (reference sequence). The CDR3 nucleotides read TGTGCCAGCAGCTTTAGCCAGGGGATCGACTATGGCTACACCTTC. This translates into CASSFSQGIDYGYTF.

The genes are TRBV4-1 and TRBJ2-1; TRBD2 matches at 9 bases. Germline V gene data show CDR1 as MGHRA and CDR2 as YSYEKL. CDR3 length: 15 residues. The junction had 7 bases not matched to a gene; V was cut back by 0 bases and J by 10 bases. The CDR3 is CASSQDPSGVREQFF. In DNA, the CDR3 is TGCGCCAGCAGCCAAGATCCTAGCGGGGTAAGAGAGCAGTTCTTC.

The V and J genes are TRBV2 and TRBJ2-2; D gene uncertain. The CDR3 spans 14 residues. Germline V CDR1 and CDR2: SNHLY, FYNNEI. The ends were cut back, 6 bases at V and 4 bases at J, with 12 bases in the middle. The DNA for the CDR3 is TGTGCCAGCAGGAAACTGGGAACCACCGGGGAGCTGTTTTTT. This encodes CASRKLGTTGELFF.

The chain links TRBV20-1 to TRBJ1-1, with D unresolved. The germline gives CDR1 DFQATT, CDR2 SNEGSKA (reference sequence). Trimming pared 4 bases from V and 4 bases from J, leaving 7 bases between. CDR3 length: 11 amino acids. CDR3 protein: CSATQATEAFF. CDR3 sequence (DNA): TGCAGTGCTACCCAGGCCACTGAAGCTTTCTTT.

This rearrangement joins TRBV7-2 to TRBJ1-4; weak D call: TRBD1 (5 bases). CDR1 is SGHTA, CDR2 FQGNSA, per germline. The CDR3 extends over 15 amino acids. Trimming stripped 1 base from V and 4 bases from J, with 10 bases between. The CDR3 region is CASSLGGVYNEKLFF. Written as DNA, the CDR3 is TGTGCCAGCAGCTTAGGGGGGGTCTATAATGAAAAACTGTTTTTT.

This clone was seen once. This sequence joins TRBV11-3 and TRBJ2-3; TRBD2 matches at 10 bases. Per the germline V gene, CDR1 is SGHNT and CDR2 is YENEEA. J lost 4 bases, V lost 3 bases, and 7 bases had no gene match. This CDR3 region has 16 residues. The DNA for the CDR3 is TGTGCCAGCAGCTTCCGGGCTAGCGGGAGTTCAGATACGCAGTATTTT. As protein: CASSFRASGSSDTQYF.

The V and J genes are TRBV6-1 and TRBJ2-5; TRBD1 matches at 7 bases. Trimming removed 6 bases from V and 2 bases from J; junction bases left unmatched: 3. The CDR3 covers 13 residues. Looked up from germline, CDR1 is MNHNS and CDR2 is SASEGT. CDR3 nucleotide sequence: TGTGCCAGCAGGGGGACAGCGCAAGAGACCCAGTACTTC. This translates into CASRGTAQETQYF.